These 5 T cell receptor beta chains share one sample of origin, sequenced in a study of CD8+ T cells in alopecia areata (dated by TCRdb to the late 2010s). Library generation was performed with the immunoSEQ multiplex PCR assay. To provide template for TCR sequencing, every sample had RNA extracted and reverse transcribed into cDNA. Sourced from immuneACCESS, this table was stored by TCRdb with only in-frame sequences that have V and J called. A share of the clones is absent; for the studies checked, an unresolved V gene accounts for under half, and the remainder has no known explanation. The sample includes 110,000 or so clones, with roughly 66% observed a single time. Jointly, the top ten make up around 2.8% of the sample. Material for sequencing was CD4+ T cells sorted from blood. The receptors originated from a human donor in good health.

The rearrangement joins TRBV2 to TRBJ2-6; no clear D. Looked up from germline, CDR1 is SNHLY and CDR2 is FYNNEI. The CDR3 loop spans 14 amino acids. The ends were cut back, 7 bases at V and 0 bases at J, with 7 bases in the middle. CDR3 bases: TGTGCCAGCACACCGATCTCTGGGGCCAACGTCCTGACTTTC. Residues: CASTPISGANVLTF.

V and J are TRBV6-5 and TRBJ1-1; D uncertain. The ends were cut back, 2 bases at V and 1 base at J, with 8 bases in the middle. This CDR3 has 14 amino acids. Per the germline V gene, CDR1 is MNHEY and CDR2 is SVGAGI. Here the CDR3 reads CASSYGPKNTEAFF. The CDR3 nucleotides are TGTGCCAGCAGTTACGGGCCTAAGAACACTGAAGCTTTCTTT.

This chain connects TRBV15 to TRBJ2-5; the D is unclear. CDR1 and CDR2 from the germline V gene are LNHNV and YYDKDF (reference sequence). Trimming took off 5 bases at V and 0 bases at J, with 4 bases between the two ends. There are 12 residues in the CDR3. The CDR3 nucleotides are TGTGCCACCAGCGTAGACCAAGAGACCCAGTACTTC. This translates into CATSVDQETQYF.

The CDR3 nucleotides are TGTGCCAGCAGTTTAGGGACGGGTGGTCAGCCCCAGCATTTT. Translation gives CASSLGTGGQPQHF. This chain uses TRBV6-5 with TRBJ1-5; tentatively, D is TRBD1 (5 bases). The CDR3 consists of 14 residues. V gave up 4 bases and J gave up 6 bases, with 13 bases separating them. Germline CDR1 reads MNHEY; CDR2 reads SVGAGI.

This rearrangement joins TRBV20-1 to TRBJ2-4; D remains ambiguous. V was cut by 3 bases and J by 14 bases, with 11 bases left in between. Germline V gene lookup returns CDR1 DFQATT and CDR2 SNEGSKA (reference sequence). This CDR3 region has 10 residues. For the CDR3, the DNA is TGCAGTGCTAGTCTCGCTAGGGAGTACTTC. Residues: CSASLAREYF.